What follows describes a single TCR beta chain. The target antigen is unknown. V lost 4 bases to trimming and J lost 4 bases, with 11 bases between them. The germline V gene encodes CDR1 SGHRS and CDR2 YFSETQ. The CDR3 spans 14 residues. These data come from a study of T-cell memory formation after mild COVID-19. General study results and limits: Confirmation was lacking for SARS-CoV-2 specificity of second-wave clones that peaked on day 37. Researchers report contracting CD4+ clones mostly in CM and EM, with CD8+ clones in EMRA.

Via MiXCR, TCRdb re-called the 5' RACE reads, giving one row per CDR3 protein. The repertoire holds around 130,000 distinct CDR3 sequences, with about a sixth as singletons. The origin of this receptor is a man aged 18 to 29 who had mild COVID-19 (a few samples of this study predate the infection). Cell type and time point are not known. Sample: PBMCs or a T cell subset sorted from them (not recorded which). The rearrangement joins TRBV5-1 to TRBJ1-4, with a tentative D call TRBD1 (5 bases). The CDR3 DNA follows: TGCGCCAGCAGCCTTGACAGCTTTAATGAAAAACTGTTTTTT. Amino acid sequence: CASSLDSFNEKLFF.